Listed below are T cell receptor beta chains from one sample, sequenced in a study of T cells in Graves' hyperthyroidism and ophthalmopathy. TCRdb reprocessed the multiplex PCR reads via MiXCR and lists one record per CDR3 protein. The sample contains fewer than 650,000 distinct CDR3 sequences, about 14% of which appear only once. Material: blood. Receptor source: a woman in her thirties or forties with Graves' ophthalmopathy. Both conserved end residues are part of each CDR3. D genes are given only for firm matches. Clone size, where shown, is once, few, many, or a class for clones that have expanded.

TRBV27,many,TRBD1,TRBJ1-2,TGTGCCAGCAGCCAAAAAAACGACAGGGCTGGGTATGGCTACACCTTC,CASSQKNDRAGYGYTF
TRBV11-2,-,-,TRBJ2-2,TGTGCCAGCACACAGCCCGGACAATTTAACGGGGAGCTGTTTTTT,CASTQPGQFNGELFF
TRBV5-1,-,-,TRBJ2-3,TGCGCCAGCAGCTTGCGAGTCGGATGGGGGACAGATACGCAGTATTTT,CASSLRVGWGTDTQYF
TRBV18,-,-,TRBJ2-2,TGTGCCAGCGCGATATCGACCGGGAACACCGGGGAGCTGTTTTTT,CASAISTGNTGELFF
TRBV30,few,-,TRBJ1-6,TGTGCCTGGAGTGGTGTGACGGGCCTCACTTCACCCCTCCACTTT,CAWSGVTGLTSPLHF
TRBV20-1,many,-,TRBJ2-5,TGCAGTGCTACACAGGGCGCCGTGTGGACCCAGTACTTC,CSATQGAVWTQYF
TRBV6-2/TRBV6-3,many,-,TRBJ2-7,TGTGCCAGCAGCCCCGAGGCGGGGAGCTCCTACGAGCAGTACTTC,CASSPEAGSSYEQYF
TRBV30,-,TRBD2,TRBJ2-3,TGTGCCTGGAGTGTAGTTCCGGGGGGTGGTCGGTATTTT,CAWSVVPGGGRYF
TRBV24-1,many,-,TRBJ2-4,TGTGCCACCAGTGATTTAAGTTTGGTACAGGGAAAGAACATTCAGTACTTC,CATSDLSLVQGKNIQYF
TRBV6-1,-,TRBD1,TRBJ1-2,TGTGCCAGCAGCGAGGGACAGGGGGGGCCTAACTATGGCTACACCTTC,CASSEGQGGPNYGYTF
TRBV12-3/TRBV12-4,many,TRBD1,TRBJ2-2,TGTGCCAGCAGTTTACGGCAGGGGGCGGCCGGGGAGCTGTTTTTT,CASSLRQGAAGELFF
TRBV28,many,-,TRBJ1-5,TGTGCCACCAAGACAGGATATAGCAATCAGCCCCAGCATTTT,CATKTGYSNQPQHF
TRBV27,few,TRBD1,TRBJ2-7,TGTGCCAGCAGTTTCACCCGGACAGGGAATACCTACGAGCAGTACTTC,CASSFTRTGNTYEQYF
TRBV14,many,TRBD1,TRBJ2-7,TGTGCCAGCGGACAGGGAGCCTACGAGCAGTACTTC,CASGQGAYEQYF
TRBV6-1,-,-,TRBJ1-3,TGTGCCAGCGCGAATACAATCTCTGGAAACACCATATATTTT,CASANTISGNTIYF
TRBV14,many,-,TRBJ2-7,TGTGCCAGCAGCCAAACAGAGGGACCCCTTCCTCGGGAGCAGTACTTC,CASSQTEGPLPREQYF
TRBV12-3/TRBV12-4,few,TRBD1,TRBJ1-2,TGTGCCAGCAGGGGGGGACAGCGCAACTATGGCTACACCTTC,CASRGGQRNYGYTF
TRBV29-1,many,TRBD1,TRBJ1-1,TGCAGCGTGGATGACAGGGGGCTAGGTTGGACTGAAGCTTTCTTT,CSVDDRGLGWTEAFF
TRBV10-3,many,-,TRBJ1-2,TGTGCCATCACCGGGACGGCCACTAACTATGGCTACACCTTC,CAITGTATNYGYTF
TRBV12-3/TRBV12-4,many,-,TRBJ2-7,TGTGCCAGCAGTTTAAACAGGGAGAACTACGAGCAGTACTTC,CASSLNRENYEQYF
TRBV28,few,-,TRBJ1-5,TGTGCCAGCAGTTTAGGCCCGCTCGGTCAGCCCCAGCATTTT,CASSLGPLGQPQHF
TRBV11-2,many,-,TRBJ1-1,TGTGCCAGCAGCTTAGATTCGACAACAGGAGCTTTCTTT,CASSLDSTTGAFF
TRBV10-3,few,-,TRBJ2-2,TGTGCCATCAGTCACGGGGGGACAAACACCGGGGAGCTGTTTTTT,CAISHGGTNTGELFF
TRBV6-1,few,-,TRBJ1-2,TGTGCCAGCAGGGCATGGGGCCATGGCTACACCTTC,CASRAWGHGYTF
TRBV6-1,-,-,TRBJ2-5,TGTGCCAGCAGCCAATCAACGGGACGTAGGGAGACCCAGTACTTC,CASSQSTGRRETQYF
TRBV28,many,TRBD1,TRBJ2-7,TGTGCCAGCACTACCGACAGGGCGTACGAGCAGTACTTC,CASTTDRAYEQYF
TRBV20-1,many,-,TRBJ2-7,TGCAGTGCGGGGAGTGGAAGCTCCTACGAGCAGTACTTC,CSAGSGSSYEQYF
TRBV2,many,TRBD1,TRBJ2-2,TGTGCCAGCAGTGAGGGAAAGGGGGCATCCGGGGAGCTGTTTTTT,CASSEGKGASGELFF
TRBV28,-,-,TRBJ2-7,TGTGCCAGCAGTTTTGAGGGCCTCTACGAGCAGTACTTC,CASSFEGLYEQYF
TRBV20-1,many,-,TRBJ2-7,TGCAGTGCTAGAAGGGGAAGAGGGGGTTACGAGCAGTACTTC,CSARRGRGGYEQYF
TRBV28,many,-,TRBJ1-1,TGTGCCAGCAGTTCAGGATTTGAAGTTTTCTTT,CASSSGFEVFF
TRBV12-3/TRBV12-4,many,-,TRBJ2-7,TGTGCCAGCAGTTTTTTACAATACTACGAGCAGTACTTC,CASSFLQYYEQYF
TRBV27,few,TRBD2,TRBJ2-7,TGTGCCAGCAGTCCCGAGCGGGAGTCTTCCTACGAGCAGTACTTC,CASSPERESSYEQYF
TRBV30,-,-,TRBJ2-5,TGTGCCTGGAGTGTAGGGGGGACGGACCAAGAGACCCAGTACTTC,CAWSVGGTDQETQYF
TRBV6-2/TRBV6-3,many,-,TRBJ1-2,TGTGCCAGCAGTTACTCAGGAATAAACGGCTACACCTTC,CASSYSGINGYTF
TRBV6-2/TRBV6-3,few,TRBD2,TRBJ2-2,TGTGCCAGCAGTTACACTGAACTAGCGAGGAACACCGGGGAGCTGTTTTTT,CASSYTELARNTGELFF
TRBV10-3,many,TRBD2,TRBJ2-5,TGTGCCATCAGTGACCCTGGACTAGGCGAGACCCAGTACTTC,CAISDPGLGETQYF
TRBV5-1,few,-,TRBJ1-1,TGCGCCAGCACTCCCGGACAGATTAGTTGGGGCACTGAAGCTTTCTTT,CASTPGQISWGTEAFF
TRBV5-1,many,-,TRBJ2-3,TGCGCCAGCAGCTTGCAAACTAAAGGGGCTAGGACAGATACGCAGTATTTT,CASSLQTKGARTDTQYF
TRBV20-1,few,TRBD2,TRBJ2-5,TGCAGTGCTTTCGGGACTAGCGGGATCGTCGGAGAGACCCAGTACTTC,CSAFGTSGIVGETQYF
TRBV18,many,-,TRBJ1-3,TGTGCCAGCTCACCACAGGGAAAGACTGGAAACACCATATATTTT,CASSPQGKTGNTIYF
TRBV2,many,-,TRBJ2-7,TGTGCCAGCTCTAGAGTGCAGGAGCCCTACGAGCAGTACTTC,CASSRVQEPYEQYF
TRBV6-5,many,TRBD1,TRBJ2-1,TGTGCCAGCAGATTTCAGGGGGCAGGTGAGCAGTTCTTC,CASRFQGAGEQFF
TRBV12-5,many,-,TRBJ1-1,TGTGCTAGTGGTCTAGCCGGGACACTTTCTAGATCTGAAGCTTTCTTT,CASGLAGTLSRSEAFF
TRBV7-8,few,TRBD1,TRBJ2-4,TGTGCCAGCAGCCATCTCAGGGACAGAATTAAAAACATTCAGTACTTC,CASSHLRDRIKNIQYF
TRBV20-1,many,-,TRBJ2-5,TGCAGTGCTAGATTCGGGGGCGAGACCCAGTACTTC,CSARFGGETQYF
TRBV12-3/TRBV12-4,few,TRBD1,TRBJ1-1,TGTGCCAGCAGTACGTTCGACAGGGCGAACACTGAAGCTTTCTTT,CASSTFDRANTEAFF
TRBV18,few,-,TRBJ2-3,TGTGCCACCAGCGCCCAGGGCACAGATACGCAGTATTTT,CATSAQGTDTQYF
TRBV18,few,TRBD1,TRBJ2-2,TGTGCCAGCTCACTGACAGGGGAAACGGTCATCGGGGAGCTGTTTTTT,CASSLTGETVIGELFF
TRBV7-2,many,-,TRBJ2-7,TGTGCCAGCAGCTTAGTATCAGGGGAAAGCTACGAGCAGTACTTC,CASSLVSGESYEQYF
TRBV12-3/TRBV12-4,-,-,TRBJ1-4,TGTGCCAGCAGTCCACAGAATACTAATGAAAAACTGTTTTTT,CASSPQNTNEKLFF